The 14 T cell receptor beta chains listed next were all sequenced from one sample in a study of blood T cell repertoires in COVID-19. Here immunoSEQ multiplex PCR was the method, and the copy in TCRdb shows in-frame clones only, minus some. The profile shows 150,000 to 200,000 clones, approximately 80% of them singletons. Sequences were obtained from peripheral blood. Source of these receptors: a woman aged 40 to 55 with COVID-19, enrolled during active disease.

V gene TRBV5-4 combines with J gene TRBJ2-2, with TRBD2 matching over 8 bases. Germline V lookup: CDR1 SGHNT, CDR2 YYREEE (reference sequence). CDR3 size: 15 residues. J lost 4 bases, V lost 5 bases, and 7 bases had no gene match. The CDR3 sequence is CASSGSGGGTGELFF. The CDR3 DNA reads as TGTGCCAGCAGTGGAAGCGGGGGTGGCACCGGGGAGCTGTTTTTT.

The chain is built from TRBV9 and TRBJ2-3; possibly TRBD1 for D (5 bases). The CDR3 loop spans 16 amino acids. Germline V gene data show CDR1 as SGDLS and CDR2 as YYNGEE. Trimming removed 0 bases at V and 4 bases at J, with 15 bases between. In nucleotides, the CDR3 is TGTGCCAGCAGCGTAGCTACTTACAGGACGGCAGATACGCAGTATTTT. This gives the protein CASSVATYRTADTQYF.

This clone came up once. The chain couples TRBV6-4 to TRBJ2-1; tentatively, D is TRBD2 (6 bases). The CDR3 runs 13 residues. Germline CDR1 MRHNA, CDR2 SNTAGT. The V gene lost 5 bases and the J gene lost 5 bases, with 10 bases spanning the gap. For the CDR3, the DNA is TGTGCCAGCAGTCCTAGCGCCAACAATGAGCAGTTCTTC. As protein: CASSPSANNEQFF.

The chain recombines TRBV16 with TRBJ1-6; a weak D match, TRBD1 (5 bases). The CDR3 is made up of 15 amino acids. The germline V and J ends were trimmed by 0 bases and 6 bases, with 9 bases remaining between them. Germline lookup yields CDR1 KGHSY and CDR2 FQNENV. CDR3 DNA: TGTGCCAGCAGCCAATCGACAGCGAGTAATTCACCCCTCCACTTT. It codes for CASSQSTASNSPLHF.

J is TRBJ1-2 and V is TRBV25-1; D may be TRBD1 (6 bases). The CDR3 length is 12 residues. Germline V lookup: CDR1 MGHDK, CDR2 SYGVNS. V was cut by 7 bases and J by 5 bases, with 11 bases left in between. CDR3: CASTSQGYGYTF. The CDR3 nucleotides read TGTGCCAGCACTTCACAGGGATATGGCTACACCTTC.

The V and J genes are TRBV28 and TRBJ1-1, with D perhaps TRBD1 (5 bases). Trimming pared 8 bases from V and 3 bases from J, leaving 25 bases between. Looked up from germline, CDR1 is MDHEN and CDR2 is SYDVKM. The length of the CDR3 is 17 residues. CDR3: CASRGESFFRSDTEAFF. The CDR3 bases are TGTGCCAGCCGGGGGGAGAGCTTCTTTAGGAGTGACACTGAAGCTTTCTTT.

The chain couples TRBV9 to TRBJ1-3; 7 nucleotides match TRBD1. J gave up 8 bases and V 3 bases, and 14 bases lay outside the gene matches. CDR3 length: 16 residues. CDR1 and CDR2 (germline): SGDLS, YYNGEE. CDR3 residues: CASSARDSRSGDTIYF. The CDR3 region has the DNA TGTGCCAGCAGCGCCCGGGACAGCAGGTCGGGAGACACCATATATTTT.

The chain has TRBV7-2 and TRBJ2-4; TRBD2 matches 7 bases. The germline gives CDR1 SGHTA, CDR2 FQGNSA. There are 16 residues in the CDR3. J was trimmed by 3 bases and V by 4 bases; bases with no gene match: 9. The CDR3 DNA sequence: TGTGCCAGCAGCTCAGCGCGGGGGAATGTCAAAAACATTCAGTACTTC. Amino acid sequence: CASSSARGNVKNIQYF.

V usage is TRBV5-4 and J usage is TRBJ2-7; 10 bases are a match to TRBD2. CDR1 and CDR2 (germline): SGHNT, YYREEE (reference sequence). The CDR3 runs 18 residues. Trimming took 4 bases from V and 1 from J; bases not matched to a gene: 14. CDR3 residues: CASSRPPYERGGSYEQYF. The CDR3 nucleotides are TGTGCCAGCAGCCGACCCCCCTATGAGCGGGGGGGTTCCTACGAGCAGTACTTC. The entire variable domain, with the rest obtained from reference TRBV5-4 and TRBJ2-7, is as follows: ETGVTQSPTHLIKTRGQQVTLRCSSQSGHNTVSWYQQALGQGPQFIFQYYREEENGRGNFPPRFSGLQFPNYSSELNVNALELDDSALYLCASSRPPYERGGSYEQYFGPGTRLTVT.

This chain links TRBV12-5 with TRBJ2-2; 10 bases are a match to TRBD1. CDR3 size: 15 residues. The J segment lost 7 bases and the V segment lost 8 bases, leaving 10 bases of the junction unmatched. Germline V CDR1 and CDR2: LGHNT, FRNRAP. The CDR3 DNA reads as TGTGCTAGTTCACCGGGACAGGGGTTCGGCGGGGAGCTGTTTTTT. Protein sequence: CASSPGQGFGGELFF.

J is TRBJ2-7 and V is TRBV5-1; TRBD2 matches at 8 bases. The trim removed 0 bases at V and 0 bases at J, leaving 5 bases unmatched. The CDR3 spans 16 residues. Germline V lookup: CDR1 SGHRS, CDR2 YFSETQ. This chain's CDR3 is CASSLATSASSYEQYF. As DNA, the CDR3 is TGCGCCAGCAGCTTGGCGACTAGCGCAAGCTCCTACGAGCAGTACTTC.

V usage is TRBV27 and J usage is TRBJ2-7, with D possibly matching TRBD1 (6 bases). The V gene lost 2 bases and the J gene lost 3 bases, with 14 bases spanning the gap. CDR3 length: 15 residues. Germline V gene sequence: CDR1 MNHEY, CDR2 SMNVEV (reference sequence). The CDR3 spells CASSLDRFGLYEQYF. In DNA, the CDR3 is TGTGCCAGCAGTTTAGACAGGTTTGGCCTCTACGAGCAGTACTTC.

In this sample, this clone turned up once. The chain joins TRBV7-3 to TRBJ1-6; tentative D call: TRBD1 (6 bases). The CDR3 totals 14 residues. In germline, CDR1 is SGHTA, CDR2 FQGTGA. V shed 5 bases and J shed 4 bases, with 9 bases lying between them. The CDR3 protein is CASSLTGYNSPLHF. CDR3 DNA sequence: TGTGCCAGCAGCCTCACAGGGTATAATTCACCCCTCCACTTT.

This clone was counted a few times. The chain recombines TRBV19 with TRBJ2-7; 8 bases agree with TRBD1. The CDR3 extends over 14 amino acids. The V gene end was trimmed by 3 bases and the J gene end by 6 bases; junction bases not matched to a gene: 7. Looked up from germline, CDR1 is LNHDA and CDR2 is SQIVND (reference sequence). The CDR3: CASSIGTGSSEQYF. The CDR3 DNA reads TGTGCCAGTAGTATCGGGACAGGTAGTTCCGAGCAGTACTTC.